Judged by abundance, the clone carrying this TCR beta chain is medium-sized (0.01 to 0.1%). The data originate from a study of blood T cell repertoires in COVID-19. Germline CDR1 and CDR2: LGHNA and YSLEER. CDR3 length: 17 amino acids. V dropped 5 bases and J dropped 0 bases, with 14 bases sitting between them. Clinical history reported by participants formed the basis on which cohorts were assigned. Some clones are missing from TCRdb's copy, which holds only in-frame ones; the method was immunoSEQ multiplex PCR. This table holds roughly 250,000 clones, 85% to 95% found once. The receptor was isolated from a woman aged 18-29 years who had recovered from COVID-19. Sequences were obtained from PBMCs or T cells enriched from blood (not recorded which). The chain uses TRBV4-3 and TRBJ2-6, with D possibly matching TRBD1 (6 bases). CDR3 nucleotides: TGCGCCAGCAGCTATAACGAAGGGGGCTCTGGGGCCAACGTCCTGACTTTC. The encoded protein is CASSYNEGGSGANVLTF.